Sequencing of this T cell receptor beta chain was carried out in a study of T cell repertoires in cytomegalovirus infection. Study observations and caveats: HLA-C-restricted CMV-specific TCR beta clonotypes prevailed in the ex vivo response. There were carriers of CMV plus the relevant HLA, and cumulative public TCR beta family frequency identified them.

TCRdb independently ran MiXCR on the reads; one entry per CDR3 protein. This repertoire shows 200,000 or so distinct CDR3 sequences, about 38% found once; its top ten account for 59%. The CDR3 is 14 amino acids. V was pared by 7 bases and J by 6 bases, with 16 bases between. CDR1 is LNHDA, CDR2 SQIVND, per germline (reference sequence). Turning to this clonotype: The antigen is not known. It is likely a read error, because the conserved phenylalanine at the end of the CDR3 is missing.

V is TRBV19 and J is TRBJ2-1; D could derive from TRBD1 or TRBD2 (5 bases each). The source was CD8+ T cells from cultured PBMCs, collected from culture after CMV antigen stimulation. The sequence derives from a human donor in good health (CMV status not recorded). Some clones in this sample may be carry-over from other donors' samples. CDR3 DNA: TGTGCCAGTAATCCGGGACGTAGTACCAATGAGCAGTTCTGC. Translating gives CASNPGRSTNEQFC.